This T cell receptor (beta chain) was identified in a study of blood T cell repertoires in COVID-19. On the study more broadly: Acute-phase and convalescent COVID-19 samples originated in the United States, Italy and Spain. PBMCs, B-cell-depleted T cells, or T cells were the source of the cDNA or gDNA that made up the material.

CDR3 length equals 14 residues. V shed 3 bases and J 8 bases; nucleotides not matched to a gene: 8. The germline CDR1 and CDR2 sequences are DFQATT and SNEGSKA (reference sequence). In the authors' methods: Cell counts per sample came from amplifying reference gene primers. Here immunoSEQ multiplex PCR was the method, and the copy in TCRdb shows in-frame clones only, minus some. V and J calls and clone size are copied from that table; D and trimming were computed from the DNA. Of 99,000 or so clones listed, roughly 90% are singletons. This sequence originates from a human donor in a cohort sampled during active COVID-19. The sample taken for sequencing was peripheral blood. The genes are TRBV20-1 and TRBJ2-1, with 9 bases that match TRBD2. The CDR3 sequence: CSASPGLANHEQFF. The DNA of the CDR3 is TGCAGTGCTAGTCCGGGACTAGCAAACCATGAGCAGTTCTTC.